The next 25 T cell receptor beta chains were all read from a single sample in a study of blood T cells in healthy people across ages. Then a second PCR, running roughly 6 to 12 cycles, was carried out with a sample-barcoded 5' primer and a J-beta primer mix. MiXCR was run by TCRdb on the 5' RACE reads, yielding one entry per CDR3 protein. The table shows approximately 1.5 million distinct CDR3 sequences, with almost 35% occurring only once. Sequenced sample: blood. The source is a woman aged 30 to 39 in good health.

In this sample, this clonotype turned up a few times. This CDR3 reads CSAATGRNSPLHF. CDR3 in DNA: TGCAGCGCCGCGACAGGCCGAAATTCACCCCTCCACTTT. This chain links TRBV29-1 with TRBJ1-6; D is possibly TRBD1 (6 bases). CDR1 is SQVTM and CDR2 is ANQGSEA in the germline V gene. CDR3 length: 13 residues. V was pared by 7 bases and J by 7 bases, with 14 bases between.

CDR3 sequence reads: CSPKTGSKRPNTEAFF. The CDR3 bases are TGCAGTCCAAAAACAGGGTCGAAACGGCCGAACACTGAAGCTTTCTTT. This chain joins TRBV20-1 and TRBJ1-1; possible D gene TRBD1, 6 bases. The V gene's germline CDR1 is DFQATT and CDR2 SNEGSKA (reference sequence). This CDR3 is built from 16 residues. The V gene lost 8 bases and the J gene lost 1 base, with 23 bases spanning the gap.

This chain connects TRBV3-1 to TRBJ2-3; no reliable D call. Germline CDR1 is LGHDT and CDR2 is YNNKEL (reference sequence). V lost 4 bases, J lost 6 bases, and 11 bases lay in between. This CDR3 has 13 amino acids. The CDR3: CASSLKSVDTQYF. The DNA of the CDR3 is TGTGCCAGCAGCCTAAAATCCGTGGATACGCAGTATTTT.

The chain couples TRBV4-1 to TRBJ2-1, with D unresolved. Trimming left V 0 bases short and J 4 bases short, with 13 bases between. Germline V gene lookup returns CDR1 MGHRA and CDR2 YSYEKL. The CDR3 length is 16 residues. CDR3 nucleotides: TGCGCCAGCAGCCAAGACGCAATACCCATTTACAATGAGCAGTTCTTC. Translation: CASSQDAIPIYNEQFF.

This clonotype was counted between two and nine times. The J gene is TRBJ2-1, the V gene TRBV4-1; 8 bases fit TRBD2. This CDR3 is built from 14 residues. J lost 6 bases, V lost 8 bases, and 9 bases had no gene match. Germline CDR1 MGHRA, CDR2 YSYEKL. As DNA, the CDR3 is TGCGCCAGCGGACGAGCGGGAGTGGGCAATGAGCAGTTCTTC. Protein product: CASGRAGVGNEQFF.

The chain joins TRBV5-8 to TRBJ1-1, with D hard to call. Germline V lookup: CDR1 SGHTS, CDR2 YDEGEE. The CDR3 consists of 15 residues. Trimming took 4 bases from V and 1 from J, leaving 14 bases between them. The CDR3 bases are TGTGCCAGCAGCCCCAACCTGGGGAGGAACACTGAAGCTTTCTTT. Translating gives CASSPNLGRNTEAFF.

This clonotype was counted only a few times. The chain recombines TRBV20-1 with TRBJ1-2, with D unclear. Looked up from germline, CDR1 is DFQATT and CDR2 is SNEGSKA (reference sequence). This CDR3 spans 13 amino acids. Trimming stripped 0 bases from V and 1 base from J, with 6 bases between. CDR3 loop: CSARDPYNYGYTF. DNA for the CDR3: TGCAGTGCTAGAGATCCTTATAACTATGGCTACACCTTC.

This clonotype was found many times. This rearrangement joins TRBV20-1 to TRBJ2-5, with TRBD2 as a possible D gene (6 bases). The CDR3 loop spans 12 amino acids. Germline V lookup: CDR1 DFQATT, CDR2 SNEGSKA (reference sequence). Trimming pared 6 bases from V and 5 bases from J, leaving 13 bases between. The CDR3 DNA follows: TGCAGTGCCACCAGTGCGGGGGAGACCCAGTACTTC. Translated: CSATSAGETQYF.

The rearrangement joins TRBV5-1 to TRBJ2-5; D is undetermined. V lost 2 bases and J lost 0, with 8 bases in between. Germline CDR1 and CDR2: SGHRS and YFSETQ. This CDR3 region has 14 residues. The CDR3 protein is CASSFRRNQETQYF. CDR3 coding DNA: TGCGCCAGCAGCTTTCGGCGGAACCAAGAGACCCAGTACTTC. Using reference TRBV5-1 and TRBJ2-5 for the parts outside the CDR3, the full variable domain is KAGVTQTPRYLIKTRGQQVTLSCSPISGHRSVSWYQQTPGQGLQFLFEYFSETQRNKGNFPGRFSGRQFSNSRSEMNVSTLELGDSALYLCASSFRRNQETQYFGPGTRLLVL.

V usage is TRBV6-1 and J usage is TRBJ1-2; no clear D gene. The CDR3 runs to 13 residues. V shed 2 bases and J shed 2 bases, with 6 bases lying between them. Germline V gene sequence: CDR1 MNHNS, CDR2 SASEGT. The CDR3 protein is CASSELFNYGYTF. CDR3 sequence (DNA): TGTGCCAGCAGTGAACTCTTCAACTATGGCTACACCTTC.

This clonotype showed up just a few times. V usage is TRBV6-1 and J usage is TRBJ2-7; 12 bases align to TRBD2. CDR1 MNHNS and CDR2 SASEGT come from the germline V gene. The CDR3 covers 15 residues. V was clipped by 2 bases and J by 5 bases; unmatched bases: 4. CDR3 loop: CASSEFRTSGDEQYF. The CDR3 coding sequence is TGTGCCAGCAGTGAATTCCGGACTAGCGGGGACGAGCAGTACTTC.

This clonotype was detected only a few times. The genes are TRBV28 and TRBJ2-1; TRBD2 agrees at 7 bases. J gave up 4 bases and V 10 bases, and 10 bases lay outside the gene matches. The V gene's germline CDR1 is MDHEN and CDR2 SYDVKM. The CDR3 covers 14 residues. CDR3 sequence reads: CATETGLTYNEQFF. Written as DNA, the CDR3 is TGTGCCACGGAAACGGGACTAACATACAATGAGCAGTTCTTC.

J is TRBJ2-6 and V is TRBV19; TRBD1 agrees at 11 bases. The trim removed 6 bases at V and 1 base at J, leaving 11 bases unmatched. The CDR3 contains 19 residues. The germline V gene has CDR1 LNHDA and CDR2 SQIVND (reference sequence). CDR3: CASSPMWTGGKSGANVLTF. CDR3 nucleotides: TGTGCCAGTAGCCCCATGTGGACAGGGGGCAAGTCTGGGGCCAACGTCCTGACTTTC.

The rearrangement uses TRBV25-1 and TRBJ2-3, with D unresolved. Germline V CDR1 and CDR2: MGHDK, SYGVNS. V was shortened by 5 bases and J by 3 bases, with 9 bases between the two germline ends. The CDR3 totals 13 residues. The DNA for the CDR3 is TGTGCCAGCAGTCCTCTCAAGACAGATACGCAGTATTTT. Translated, it gives CASSPLKTDTQYF.

This clonotype was found many times. This chain connects TRBV6-6 to TRBJ2-3, with 7 bases lining up with TRBD2. V gave up 0 bases and J gave up 4 bases; unmatched junction bases: 4. From germline, CDR1 is MNHNY and CDR2 SVGAGI (reference sequence). This CDR3 region has 15 residues. CDR3 coding DNA: TGTGCCAGCAGTTACTCGGGCGGGAGCGCAGATACGCAGTATTTT. Translated: CASSYSGGSADTQYF.

This chain connects TRBV20-1 to TRBJ2-3, with 7 nucleotides matching TRBD2. Germline lookup yields CDR1 DFQATT and CDR2 SNEGSKA (reference sequence). This CDR3 contains 15 residues. V shed 0 bases and J 3 bases; nucleotides not matched to a gene: 6. In DNA, the CDR3 is TGCAGTGCTAGAGATGTGGGAGGGCCGACAGATACGCAGTATTTT. It translates to CSARDVGGPTDTQYF.

This clonotype appeared a few times. This chain connects TRBV7-2 to TRBJ1-2, with 10 bases aligning to TRBD1. The CDR3 has 16 residues. The junction had 7 bases not matched to a gene; V was cut back by 4 bases and J by 2 bases. Per germline, CDR1 SGHTA and CDR2 FQGNSA. The CDR3 loop reads CASSSGGTGVNYGYTF. CDR3 coding DNA: TGTGCCAGCAGCTCAGGTGGGACAGGGGTGAACTATGGCTACACCTTC.

This clonotype showed up just a few times. The gene calls are TRBV20-1 and TRBJ2-7, with 9 bases that match TRBD2. The germline CDR1 and CDR2 sequences are DFQATT and SNEGSKA (reference sequence). The CDR3 is made up of 15 amino acids. Trimming took 3 bases from V and 2 from J; bases not matched to a gene: 8. CDR3 DNA: TGCAGTGCTAGGACGGGACTAGCCGGAGCCTACGAGCAGTACTTC. Translated: CSARTGLAGAYEQYF.

The chain links TRBV12-3 or TRBV12-4 to TRBJ2-5, with D perhaps TRBD1 (6 bases). V lost 1 base and J 3 bases, leaving 9 bases between the germline ends. CDR3 length equals 14 residues. In nucleotides, the CDR3 is TGTGCCAGCAGTTTAGGCAGGGACAAAGAGACCCAGTACTTC. It specifies CASSLGRDKETQYF.

This clonotype was counted many times. At one boundary the junction diverges from the germline segment, which might be a read error. This chain links TRBV5-1 with TRBJ2-5; TRBD1 is a possible D gene (5 bases). The germline V gene has CDR1 SGHRS and CDR2 YFSETQ. CDR3 length equals 13 residues. In DNA form, the CDR3 reads TGTGCCAGCAGCTCAGGGCTAGGAGAGACCCAGTACTTC. Amino acids: CASSSGLGETQYF. The whole variable domain, remainder taken from reference TRBV5-1 and TRBJ2-5, is KAGVTQTPRYLIKTRGQQVTLSCSPISGHRSVSWYQQTPGQGLQFLFEYFSETQRNKGNFPGRFSGRQFSNSRSEMNVSTLELGDSALYLCASSSGLGETQYFGPGTRLLVL.

This clonotype was observed at least ten times. The chain recombines TRBV7-6 with TRBJ2-5, with 8 positions matching TRBD2. This CDR3 contains 14 residues. Trimming at V came to 1 base and at J to 5 bases, leaving 3 bases not matched to a gene. CDR1 is SGHVS, CDR2 FNYEAQ, per germline. The CDR3 region is CASSLEASGETQYF. The CDR3 bases are TGTGCCAGCAGCTTAGAGGCTAGCGGGGAGACCCAGTACTTC.

The sample holds many counts of this clonotype. V and J are TRBV12-3 or TRBV12-4 and TRBJ2-3, with 7 nucleotides matching TRBD1. The length of the CDR3 is 15 residues. The V and J ends lost 6 bases and 0 bases, in that order; junction bases with no gene match: 6. The CDR3 sequence: CASSRDSVSTDTQYF. CDR3 coding DNA: TGTGCCAGCAGCCGGGACAGTGTTAGCACAGATACGCAGTATTTT.

The J gene is TRBJ1-1, the V gene TRBV12-5; D unclear. The germline V gene encodes CDR1 LGHNT and CDR2 FRNRAP. The CDR3 spans 14 residues. V gave up 8 bases and J gave up 6 bases, with 19 bases separating them. CDR3 DNA sequence: TGTGCTAGTCCTCTGTGGGCCCCTCGGCCTGAAGCTTTCTTT. This sequence encodes CASPLWAPRPEAFF.

This chain connects TRBV5-1 to TRBJ2-7, with a possible D match to TRBD2 (7 bases). Trimming removed 5 bases at V and 2 bases at J, with 14 bases between. CDR1 and CDR2 (germline): SGHRS, YFSETQ. The CDR3 is made up of 14 amino acids. The CDR3 nucleotides read TGCGCCAGCAGGGTAAGGGGGGGACCCTACGAGCAGTACTTC. Amino acid sequence: CASRVRGGPYEQYF.

On this clonotype itself: It may be a read error: a sequence one base away is much more abundant. The chain carries TRBV15 and TRBJ2-3, with D uncertain. Germline CDR1 is LNHNV and CDR2 is YYDKDF (reference sequence). The CDR3 length is 15 residues. Trimming pared 0 bases from V and 8 bases from J, leaving 15 bases between. CDR3 sequence (DNA): TGTGCCACCAGCAGAGAAATTGATCTCGAAGGTACGCAGTATTTT. Translation: CATSREIDLEGTQYF.